The source of this T cell receptor (beta chain) is a study of T cell repertoires in cytomegalovirus infection. Background on the study: It can be stated that public TCR beta signatures indicated CMV infection as well as a matching HLA type.

General observations from the study: The cumulative frequency of public TCR beta families distinguished individuals who carried CMV together with the relevant HLA. CMV-specific TCR beta clonotypes restricted by HLA-C were the ones dominating the ex vivo response.

One entry per CDR3 protein results from TCRdb running MiXCR on the reads. The sample holds a few hundred thousand distinct CDR3 sequences, roughly 10% seen once. The ends were cut back, 2 bases at V and 4 bases at J, with 18 bases in the middle. This CDR3 is built from 17 residues. Germline V gene lookup returns CDR1 MDHEN and CDR2 SYDVKM. This clonotype was detected many times. Its specificity is not known. This TCR was recovered from a human donor in good health (CMV status not recorded). Some clones in this sample may be carry-over from other donors' samples. The rearrangement links TRBV28 to TRBJ1-5, with a tentative D call TRBD1 (5 bases). Sequenced material: PBMCs. CDR3 loop: CASSLLGAGMVNQPQHF. CDR3 in DNA: TGTGCCAGCAGTTTACTTGGCGCAGGGATGGTTAATCAGCCCCAGCATTTT.